The clone carrying this TCR beta chain was picked up one time. Its antigen remains unidentified. The sample originates from a study of cytomegalovirus exposure and HLA in healthy donors. General study findings and limits: Presence/absence analyses rested on an assumption that sequencing depth was roughly uniform across donors. Specificity for CMV antigens was confirmed in vitro for a few of the CMV-associated chains.

Germline V gene lookup returns CDR1 SGHVS and CDR2 FNYEAQ. The CDR3 contains 14 residues. V dropped 5 bases and J dropped 2 bases, with 12 bases sitting between them. In the PCR, 60 Vbeta and 13 Jbeta primers were used. This table comes from immunoSEQ multiplex PCR, and its TCRdb copy is limited to in-frame clones, with some not included. The repertoire includes under 200,000 clones, roughly 77% of them detected once, and roughly 2.6% sits in the top ten. This chain uses TRBV7-6 with TRBJ2-5; weak D call: TRBD2 (6 bases). The sequence was obtained from a woman between 35 and 50 years old in good health and CMV-seropositive. Source material: PBMCs. The CDR3 reads CASSQSGQQETQYF. The CDR3 DNA sequence: TGTGCCAGCAGCCAAAGCGGGCAGCAAGAGACCCAGTACTTC.